This is a list of T cell receptor beta chains from one sample in a study of shared clonotypes between healthy human individuals. Sequencing was performed with immunoSEQ multiplex PCR; in TCRdb, only in-frame clones are kept and a portion is missing. The sample has hundreds of thousands of clones, about 92% seen once. Sequencing used naive CD8+ T cells sorted from blood. These receptors all come from a young man in good health. Each CDR3 is given with its conserved first and last residue. A D gene is named only where the DNA matches it firmly. Clone size is stated in some rows and not others, as once, few, many or a class when expanded.

12,-,-,TRBJ2-1,TRBV28,CASSGVEEGQFF,TGTGCCAGCAGTGGGGTAGAGGAGGGGCAGTTCTTC
14,-,-,TRBJ1-1,TRBV4-3,CASSQYPAGPEAFF,TGCGCCAGCAGCCAATATCCGGCAGGGCCTGAAGCTTTCTTT
15,-,-,TRBJ2-3,TRBV7-6,CASSPDLPGTDTQYF,TGTGCCAGCAGCCCCGACCTACCTGGGACAGATACGCAGTATTTT
15,-,-,TRBJ2-1,TRBV9,CASSVEAGSYNEQFF,TGTGCCAGCAGCGTAGAGGCAGGCTCCTACAATGAGCAGTTCTTC
14,-,-,TRBJ2-2,TRBV4-3,CASSQDRGSGELFF,TGCGCCAGCAGCCAAGATCGGGGGAGCGGGGAGCTGTTTTTT
14,once,-,TRBJ2-2,TRBV18,CASSPPGGTGELFF,TGTGCCAGCTCACCCCCCGGAGGGACCGGGGAGCTGTTTTTT
15,-,-,TRBJ2-1,TRBV19,CASSNTGLGSNEQFF,TGTGCCAGTAGTAATACGGGACTCGGCTCCAACGAGCAGTTCTTC
12,once,TRBD1,TRBJ2-1,TRBV7-9,CASSSGGGEQFF,TGTGCCAGCAGCTCAGGGGGTGGTGAGCAGTTCTTC
17,-,-,TRBJ2-1,TRBV7-9,CASSSLVTDSSYNEQFF,TGTGCCAGCAGCTCTTTGGTCACTGACAGCTCCTACAATGAGCAGTTCTTC
15,-,-,TRBJ2-1,TRBV19,CASSFGGGTYNEQFF,TGTGCCAGTAGTTTTGGCGGAGGGACCTACAATGAGCAGTTCTTC
12,-,-,TRBJ1-1,TRBV15,CATSRVGTEAFF,TGTGCCACCAGCAGAGTGGGCACTGAAGCTTTCTTT
12,-,TRBD1,TRBJ2-7,TRBV5-4,CASSRGRSEQYF,TGTGCCAGCAGCAGGGGGCGAAGCGAGCAGTACTTC
13,-,-,TRBJ2-1,TRBV21-1,CASSKGRGREQFF,TGTGCCAGCAGCAAAGGACGGGGGCGTGAGCAGTTCTTC
14,few,-,TRBJ2-2,TRBV4-1,CASSQEWGTGELFF,TGCGCCAGCAGCCAAGAGTGGGGCACCGGGGAGCTGTTTTTT